One sample yielded the 13 T cell receptor beta chains listed below, sequenced in a study of blood T cell repertoires in COVID-19. The table came from immunoSEQ multiplex PCR; TCRdb's copy has only in-frame clones and leaves some out. The table lists 290,000 or so clones, 86% of them singletons. The material sequenced was PBMCs or T cells enriched from blood (not recorded which). Every receptor here comes from a woman in her late teens or twenties who had recovered from COVID-19.

The J gene is TRBJ2-6, the V gene TRBV23-1, with TRBD1 identical over 8 bases. TRBV23-1 is recorded as an ORF, its role being uncertain. Trimming at V came to 4 bases and at J to 1 base, leaving 21 bases not matched to a gene. There are 22 residues in the CDR3. CDR3 sequence (DNA): TGCGCCAGCAGTCGCCCCAGCAAGGCGGACAGGGCCCGACTGTCTGGGGCCAACGTCCTGACTTTC. It translates to CASSRPSKADRARLSGANVLTF.

The sample holds one count of this clone. The genes are TRBV6-5 and TRBJ2-7, with D tentatively TRBD1 (6 bases). The CDR3 is 15 residues long. Germline V gene data show CDR1 as MNHEY and CDR2 as SVGAGI. Trimming took 2 bases from V and 2 from J, leaving 13 bases between them. The chain's CDR3 is CASSYGQSIAYEQYF. The CDR3 DNA is TGTGCCAGCAGTTACGGACAGTCCATCGCCTACGAGCAGTACTTC.

CDR3 sequence: CASSLDPGGYGYTF. CDR3 DNA sequence: TGTGCCAGCAGCTTAGACCCAGGGGGGTATGGCTACACCTTC. The chain uses TRBV7-2 and TRBJ1-2; 7 bases line up with TRBD1. V lost 1 base to trimming and J lost 5 bases; unmatched junction nucleotides: 4. CDR3 size: 14 residues. Germline CDR1 is SGHTA and CDR2 is FQGNSA.

CDR3 protein: CASSLRGHTDTQYF. CDR3 DNA: TGTGCCAGCAGCTTAAGGGGCCACACAGATACGCAGTATTTT. The chain carries TRBV5-6 and TRBJ2-3; D possibly corresponds to TRBD1 (5 bases). Trimming took 2 bases from V and 2 from J, leaving 9 bases between them. The CDR3 is made up of 14 amino acids. Germline CDR1 reads SGHDT; CDR2 reads YYEEEE.

The genes are TRBV7-2 and TRBJ2-1; 7 nucleotides align to TRBD2. CDR1 and CDR2 (germline): SGHTA, FQGNSA. CDR3 size: 17 residues. V trimming: 6 bases; J trimming: 3 bases; junction bases outside the gene matches: 14. CDR3 nucleotides: TGTGCCAGCAGACCTTCACCGGGCGGGAGTGACTACAATGAGCAGTTCTTC. Protein product: CASRPSPGGSDYNEQFF.

The chain uses TRBV18 and TRBJ2-7; 13 nucleotides agree with TRBD2. After removal of 3 bases from V and 1 base from J, the junction contained 6 bases not matched to a gene. CDR3 size: 17 residues. Germline CDR1 is KGHSH and CDR2 is LQKENI. The CDR3 DNA reads as TGTGCCAGCTCACCTTGGACTAGCGGGAGTAGTTCCTACGAGCAGTACTTC. Translation: CASSPWTSGSSSYEQYF.

The rearrangement uses TRBV19 and TRBJ2-7, with D tentatively TRBD1 (6 bases). This CDR3 comprises 16 residues. Trimming took off 5 bases at V and 3 bases at J, with 20 bases between the two ends. Germline V gene data show CDR1 as LNHDA and CDR2 as SQIVND (reference sequence). For the CDR3, the DNA is TGTGCCAGTAGTGCCCAATCTGGGCAGGGGAGCTACGAGCAGTACTTC. Its translation: CASSAQSGQGSYEQYF.

The V and J genes are TRBV2 and TRBJ1-1, with 7 bases aligning to TRBD1. The germline V gene has CDR1 SNHLY and CDR2 FYNNEI. The J segment lost 10 bases and the V segment lost 9 bases, leaving 5 bases of the junction unmatched. The CDR3 length is 10 residues. The chain's CDR3 is CASATGPAFF. The CDR3 DNA sequence: TGTGCCAGTGCGACAGGGCCAGCTTTCTTT.

This chain links TRBV2 with TRBJ1-1; D is possibly TRBD1 (6 bases). CDR1 and CDR2 (germline): SNHLY, FYNNEI. V shed 8 bases and J shed 2 bases, with 18 bases lying between them. The CDR3 sequence is 15 residues long. In nucleotides, the CDR3 is TGTGCCAGCTTGTATCCGGGACAAGTAAACACTGAAGCTTTCTTT. Protein product: CASLYPGQVNTEAFF.

V gene TRBV11-3 combines with J gene TRBJ2-2; 7 bases line up with TRBD2. The CDR3 loop spans 14 amino acids. Germline loops: CDR1 SGHNT, CDR2 YENEEA. The trim removed 4 bases at V and 5 bases at J, leaving 4 bases unmatched. Written as DNA, the CDR3 is TGTGCCAGCAGCTGGGGGGGAGTAACCGGGGAGCTGTTTTTT. Its translation is CASSWGGVTGELFF. Full variable domain (remainder filled in from reference TRBV11-3 and TRBJ2-2): EAGVVQSPRYKIIEKKQPVAFWCNPISGHNTLYWYLQNLGQGPELLIRYENEEAVDDSQLPKDRFSAERLKGVDSTLKIQPAELGDSAVYLCASSWGGVTGELFFGEGSRLTVL.

This rearrangement joins TRBV6-4 to TRBJ2-1; possible D gene TRBD1, 5 bases. Germline lookup yields CDR1 MRHNA and CDR2 SNTAGT. Deletions cut 2 bases from V and 6 bases from J, with 8 bases between. The CDR3 spans 13 residues. This CDR3 is CASSDAGINEQFF. DNA of the CDR3: TGTGCCAGCAGTGACGCAGGGATCAATGAGCAGTTCTTC.

The chain has TRBV7-9 and TRBJ1-2; D unclear. This CDR3 contains 14 residues. V shed 2 bases and J shed 5 bases, with 12 bases lying between them. CDR1 is SEHNR and CDR2 is FQNEAQ in the germline V gene (reference sequence). CDR3 sequence reads: CASSLFEAGYGYTF. The CDR3, as DNA: TGTGCCAGCAGCTTATTTGAGGCGGGGTATGGCTACACCTTC.

The chain carries TRBV27 and TRBJ2-7; D is unclear. This CDR3 spans 13 amino acids. Germline-derived CDR1 and CDR2 are MNHEY and SMNVEV (reference sequence). V gave up 2 bases and J gave up 0 bases, with 5 bases separating them. CDR3: CASSLQYSYEQYF. The CDR3 DNA reads TGTGCCAGCAGTTTACAGTACTCCTACGAGCAGTACTTC.